The rows below give T cell receptor beta chains drawn from one sample of a study of patients and donors after allogeneic stem cell transplantation. Each CDR3 protein is one row after TCRdb ran MiXCR on the RT-PCR reads. The sample shows some 880,000 distinct CDR3 sequences, about a sixth of them seen only once. The sequencing sample was made of blood, either unsorted or a sorted T cell fraction (not recorded which). Receptors originate from a human donor who was either an allogeneic HSCT recipient or a stem cell or donor lymphocyte infusion donor (not recorded which). It is not recorded whose cells these are; they may come from a transplant donor. Each CDR3 is given with its conserved first and last residue. The D gene is left open where the match is weak. Only some rows state a clone size, as once, few, many or a class for expanded clones.

TRBD1 | TRBJ1-5 | TRBV4-1 | 15 | NA | CASSPAGTGSQPQHF | TGCGCCAGCAGCCCCGCCGGGACAGGGAGCCAGCCCCAGCATTTT
TRBD1 | TRBJ1-1 | TRBV20-1 | 14 | NA | CSAYSTGRVTEAFF | TGCAGTGCTTACTCGACAGGGCGGGTAACTGAAGCTTTCTTT
TRBD1 | TRBJ1-1 | TRBV20-1 | 15 | few | CSARTRGQSSTEAFF | TGCAGTGCTAGAACCCGGGGACAGTCAAGTACTGAAGCTTTCTTT
TRBD1 | TRBJ2-2 | TRBV14 | 18 | NA | CASSQGLRGFGNTGELFF | TGTGCCAGCAGCCAAGGCCTCAGGGGGTTTGGTAACACCGGGGAGCTGTTTTTT
NA | TRBJ1-1 | TRBV12-3/TRBV12-4 | 12 | few | CASRTAGDKAFF | TGTGCCAGCAGAACCGCAGGGGATAAAGCTTTCTTT
NA | TRBJ1-2 | TRBV6-1 | 13 | few | CASSTYGGSGYTF | TGTGCCAGCAGCACTTACGGGGGCTCTGGCTACACCTTC
TRBD1 | TRBJ1-6 | TRBV2 | 16 | NA | CASSRDRGSVNSPLHF | TGTGCCAGCAGCCGGGACAGGGGGTCTGTGAATTCACCCCTCCACTTT
TRBD1 | TRBJ1-4 | TRBV4-2 | 15 | NA | CASSRQGGDGEKLFF | TGTGCCAGCAGTCGACAGGGGGGGGATGGGGAAAAACTGTTTTTT
NA | TRBJ2-3 | TRBV12-5 | 11 | NA | CASGETLRGGF | TGTGCTAGTGGCGAAACCCTAAGAGGGGGTTTT
NA | TRBJ1-5 | TRBV28 | 16 | few | CASSFLPGRSNQPQHF | TGTGCCAGCAGTTTTCTCCCGGGCAGGAGCAATCAGCCCCAGCATTTT
NA | TRBJ1-2 | TRBV5-1 | 13 | few | CASSTGDSYGYTF | TGCGCCAGCAGCACGGGCGATAGCTATGGCTACACCTTC
TRBD2 | TRBJ2-2 | TRBV3-1 | 18 | few | CASSLFPLAGGVRGELFF | TGTGCCAGCAGCCTCTTTCCTCTAGCGGGAGGTGTAAGAGGGGAGCTGTTTTTT
NA | TRBJ2-7 | TRBV30 | 12 | NA | CAWSRGADLQYF | TGTGCCTGGAGTAGGGGGGCGGATTTACAGTACTTC
NA | TRBJ1-1 | TRBV30 | 14 | NA | CAWNPREFRKEAFF | TGTGCCTGGAACCCCAGGGAGTTTAGGAAGGAAGCTTTCTTT
TRBD1 | TRBJ2-5 | TRBV2 | 13 | NA | CASLGQTQETQYF | TGTGCCAGCTTGGGACAGACTCAAGAGACCCAGTACTTC
TRBD1 | TRBJ1-4 | TRBV12-3/TRBV12-4 | 14 | few | CASRKQGTGEKLFF | TGTGCCAGCAGGAAACAGGGGACAGGAGAAAAACTGTTTTTT
NA | TRBJ1-3 | TRBV19 | 16 | once | CASSIRTVSSGNTIYF | TGTGCCAGTAGTATCCGGACAGTGAGTTCTGGAAACACCATATATTTT
NA | TRBJ1-6 | TRBV12-3/TRBV12-4 | 15 | few | CASSLDGGPDSPLHF | TGTGCCAGCAGTTTAGACGGGGGGCCGGATTCACCCCTCCACTTT
NA | TRBJ1-1 | TRBV29-1 | 16 | NA | CSVLTRLQGMNTEAFF | TGCAGCGTACTTACCCGCTTACAGGGAATGAACACTGAAGCTTTCTTT
NA | TRBJ1-2 | TRBV6-2/TRBV6-3 | 14 | few | CASTQRVYNYGYTF | TGTGCCAGCACCCAACGGGTTTACAACTATGGCTACACCTTC
NA | TRBJ1-2 | TRBV20-1 | 12 | NA | CSALGRVDDYTF | TGCAGTGCCTTGGGCAGGGTTGACGACTACACCTTC
TRBD1 | TRBJ1-2 | TRBV3-1 | 15 | few | CASSQNPTGPYGYTF | TGTGCCAGCAGCCAGAACCCGACAGGGCCCTATGGCTACACCTTC
NA | TRBJ1-1 | TRBV30 | 15 | NA | CAWVLPGTRRTEAFF | TGTGCCTGGGTCCTCCCCGGGACTAGGAGGACTGAAGCTTTCTTT